What follows is one T cell receptor beta chain and its context. In the source study's methods: Estimates of nucleated cell counts were drawn from the amplification of reference gene primers. Repertoires were generated with immunoSEQ multiplex PCR, while TCRdb's copy carries only in-frame clones and drops some. The DNA was the basis for D and trimming; V, J and clone size are from that table. The top ten clones hold roughly 2.9% of a sample with approximately 200,000 clones, around 83% of them seen once. The CDR3 consists of 16 residues. Germline loops: CDR1 SNHLY, CDR2 FYNNEI. The V end lost 7 bases, the J end lost 0 bases, and 18 bases lay between the germline ends. This sample stems from a study of blood T cell repertoires in COVID-19. Study-level information: Specimens from acute and convalescent COVID-19 originated in the United States, Italy and Spain. PBMCs, B-cell-depleted T cells, or T cells were the source of the cDNA or gDNA that made up the material.

This chain joins TRBV2 and TRBJ1-1; TRBD1 is a possible D gene (6 bases). Sequences were obtained from peripheral blood. The source is a woman between 25 and 40 years old with active or convalescent COVID-19. The DNA for the CDR3 is TGTGCCAGCAAGACGGACAGACTACCAATGAACACTGAAGCTTTCTTT. Translated, it gives CASKTDRLPMNTEAFF. Full variable domain (outside the CDR3, taken from reference TRBV2 and TRBJ1-1): EPEVTQTPSHQVTQMGQEVILRCVPISNHLYFYWYRQILGQKVEFLVSFYNNEISEKSEIFDDQFSVERPDGSNFTLKIRSTKLEDSAMYFCASKTDRLPMNTEAFFGQGTRLTVV.